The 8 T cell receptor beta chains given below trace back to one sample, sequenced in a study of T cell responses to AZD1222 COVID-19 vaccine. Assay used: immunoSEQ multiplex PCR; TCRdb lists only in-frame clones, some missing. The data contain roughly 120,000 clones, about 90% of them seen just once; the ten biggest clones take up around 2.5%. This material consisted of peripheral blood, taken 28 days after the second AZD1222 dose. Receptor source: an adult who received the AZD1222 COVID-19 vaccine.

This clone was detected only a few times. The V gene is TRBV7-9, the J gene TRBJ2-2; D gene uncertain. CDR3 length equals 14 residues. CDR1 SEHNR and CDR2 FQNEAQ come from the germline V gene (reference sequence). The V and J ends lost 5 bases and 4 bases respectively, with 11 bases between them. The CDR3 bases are TGTGCCAGCAGCCCCACTGTAAGCACCGGGGAGCTGTTTTTT. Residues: CASSPTVSTGELFF.

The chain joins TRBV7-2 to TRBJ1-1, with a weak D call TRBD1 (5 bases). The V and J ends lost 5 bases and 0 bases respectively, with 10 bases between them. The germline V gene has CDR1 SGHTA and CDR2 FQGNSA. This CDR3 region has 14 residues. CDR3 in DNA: TGTGCCAGCAGCGCAGGGCGGGTGAACACTGAAGCTTTCTTT. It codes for CASSAGRVNTEAFF.

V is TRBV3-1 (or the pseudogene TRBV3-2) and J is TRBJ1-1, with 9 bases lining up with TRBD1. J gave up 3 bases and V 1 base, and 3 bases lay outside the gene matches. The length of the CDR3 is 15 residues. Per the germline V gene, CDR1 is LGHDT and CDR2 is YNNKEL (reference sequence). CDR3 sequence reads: CASSQGTGAYTEAFF. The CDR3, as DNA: TGTGCCAGCAGCCAAGGGACAGGGGCGTACACTGAAGCTTTCTTT.

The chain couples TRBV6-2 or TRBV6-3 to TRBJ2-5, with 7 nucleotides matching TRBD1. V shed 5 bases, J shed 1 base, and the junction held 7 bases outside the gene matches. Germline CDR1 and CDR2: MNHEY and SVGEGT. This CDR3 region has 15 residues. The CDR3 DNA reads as TGTGCCAGCAGTCAAACAGGGGCCCCCCAAGAGACCCAGTACTTC. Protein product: CASSQTGAPQETQYF.

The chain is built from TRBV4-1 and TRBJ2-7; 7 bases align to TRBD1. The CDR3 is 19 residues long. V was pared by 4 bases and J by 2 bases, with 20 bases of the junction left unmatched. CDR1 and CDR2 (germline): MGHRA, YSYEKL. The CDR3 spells CASSPDGPRTGQGTYEQYF. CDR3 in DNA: TGCGCCAGCAGCCCTGACGGGCCCCGGACAGGCCAGGGAACCTACGAGCAGTACTTC.

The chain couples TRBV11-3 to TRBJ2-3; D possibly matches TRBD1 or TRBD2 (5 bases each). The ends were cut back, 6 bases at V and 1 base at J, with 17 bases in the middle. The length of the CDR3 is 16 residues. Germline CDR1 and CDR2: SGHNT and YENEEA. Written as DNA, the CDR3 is TGTGCCAGCAGTTCGGGGCTACCCGGAGGCACAGATACGCAGTATTTT. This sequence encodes CASSSGLPGGTDTQYF.

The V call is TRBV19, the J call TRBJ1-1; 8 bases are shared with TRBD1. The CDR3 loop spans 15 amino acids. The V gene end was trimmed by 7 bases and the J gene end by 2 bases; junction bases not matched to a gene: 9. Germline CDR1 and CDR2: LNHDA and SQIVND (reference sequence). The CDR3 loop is CASNVGGTGNTEAFF. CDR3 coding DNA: TGTGCCAGTAACGTGGGTGGGACAGGCAACACTGAAGCTTTCTTT. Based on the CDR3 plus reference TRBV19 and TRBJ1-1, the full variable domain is DGGITQSPKYLFRKEGQNVTLSCEQNLNHDAMYWYRQDPGQGLRLIYYSQIVNDFQKGDIAEGYSVSREKKESFPLTVTSAQKNPTAFYLCASNVGGTGNTEAFFGQGTRLTVV.

CDR3 in amino acids: CASSREPRGTEAFF. As DNA, the CDR3 is TGTGCCAGCAGCCGCGAGCCCCGGGGCACTGAAGCTTTCTTT. The chain recombines TRBV7-3 with TRBJ1-1; D unclear. Trimming pared 5 bases from V and 4 bases from J, leaving 14 bases between. The germline CDR1 and CDR2 sequences are SGHTA and FQGTGA. The CDR3 has 14 amino acids.